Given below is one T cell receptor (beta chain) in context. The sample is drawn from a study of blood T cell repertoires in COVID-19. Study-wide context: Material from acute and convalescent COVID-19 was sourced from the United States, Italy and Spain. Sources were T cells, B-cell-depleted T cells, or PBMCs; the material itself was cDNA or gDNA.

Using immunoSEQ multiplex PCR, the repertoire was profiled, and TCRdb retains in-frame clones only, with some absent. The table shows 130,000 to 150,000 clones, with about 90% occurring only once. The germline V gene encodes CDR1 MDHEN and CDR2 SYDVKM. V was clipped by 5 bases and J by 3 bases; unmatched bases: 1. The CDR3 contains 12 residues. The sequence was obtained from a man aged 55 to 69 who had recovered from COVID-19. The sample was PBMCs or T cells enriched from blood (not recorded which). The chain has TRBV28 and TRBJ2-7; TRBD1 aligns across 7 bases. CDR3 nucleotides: TGTGCCAGCAGTCGGGACAGCTACGAGCAGTACTTC. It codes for CASSRDSYEQYF. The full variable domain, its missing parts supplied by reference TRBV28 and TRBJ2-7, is DVKVTQSSRYLVKRTGEKVFLECVQDMDHENMFWYRQDPGLGLRLIYFSYDVKMKEKGDIPEGYSVSREKKERFSLILESASTNQTSMYLCASSRDSYEQYFGPGTRLTVT.